The text below deals with one TCR beta chain. It lacks a known antigen. Within one base of it there is no much larger clone, and no base qualities were kept. This entry comes from a study of vaccination and CD4 T cells after COVID-19 (dated by TCRdb to between 2020 and 2023). A note on the overall study: Convalescent patients had a positive SARS-CoV-2 result on nasal swab PCR, and of these patients, nine had mild disease and one had severe disease. Two doses of either the Pfizer-BioNTech BNT162b2 vaccine (n=8) or the Moderna mRNA-1273 vaccine (n=2) were administered to participants. Control cultures used a CEFX viral epitope pool as positive control, an HIV-1 Nef peptide pool as negative control, or no peptide. Post-COVID blood samples from convalescent patients were collected a median of roughly 100 days after diagnosis, with a range of 35 to 161 days. The time from the second vaccine dose to post-vaccine blood sampling had a median of around 72 days and ranged from about 14 to 250 days. For stimulating the cultures, overlapping spike peptide pools were used, derived from SARS-CoV-2 as well as from the common cold coronaviruses HCoV-NL63, HCoV-OC43 and HCoV-229E. Six males and four females were included in the convalescent cohort, with two Hispanic individuals, seven Caucasians, two Asians and one multiracial person represented. For a few convalescent patients, samples were collected at an early post-vaccination timepoint (day 14) as well as at a late post-vaccination timepoint (days 161 to 241). In over 8 COVID-19 convalescent patients and 4 infection-naive healthy vaccine recipients, researchers compared the spike-specific CD4+ TCR repertoire from before mRNA vaccination with the repertoire from after.

The intended sense of this specimen's time point label: late sampling 161 to 241 days after vaccination in a few convalescent patients. Interpreted using the paper, the treatment or condition label stands for: approximately 9-day PBMC culture with coronavirus spike peptide pools or control peptides (ViraFEST assay). The ViraFEST assay was used in the study, in which antigen-specific T cells were expanded with peptide pools and expanded clonotypes were subsequently identified by TCR sequencing. Positive SARS-CoV-2 PCR tests in the convalescent patients dated from March to December 2020, before Alpha, Beta and Delta variants emerged in the United States. Each well held around 1.9 million PBMCs cultured with roughly 10 ug/ml peptide pools in IMDM containing approximately 5% human AB serum and roughly 10 IU/ml IL-2. Half of the culture medium was replaced with fresh IL-2-containing medium on days 3 and 7. CD4+ T cells were isolated after approximately ten days of culture through negative selection using the EasySep CD4+ T cell isolation kit. Ficoll-Paque Plus gradient centrifugation was used to isolate PBMCs from whole blood, and the isolated PBMCs were then either used fresh or cryopreserved at -140C. Triplicate wells were generally used for each culture condition.

Deletion took 0 bases off V and 6 bases off J, with a span of 11 bases between the germline ends. The CDR3 runs 14 residues from the cysteine to the phenylalanine. Solely the CDR3 DNA is kept, with 42 bases framed from the first base. As encoded in the germline V gene, CDR1 is MNHEY while CDR2 is SVGAGI. Broader findings and caveats from the paper: The median count of SARS-CoV-2-reactive clonotypes went up from under 25 after infection to 30 to 40 after vaccination, although the change was not significant. In convalescent patients, nearly all vaccine-specific clones (304 of 307) were found to be mono-reactive for SARS-CoV-2 spike rather than cross-reactive with common cold coronaviruses. In convalescent patients, a median roughly 88% of post-vaccine SARS-CoV-2-reactive clones were detected only after vaccination, suggesting vaccine-specific priming. Only a relatively small number of convalescent patients were included in the study, and early timepoints following natural infection were not analyzed.

Library preparation used PCR. DNA from cultured CD4+ T cells underwent TCR sequencing with the Oncomine TCR Beta short-read assay at the Johns Hopkins FTIC core. The QIAamp micro DNA kit was used to extract genomic DNA from the cultured CD4+ T cells. Oncomine TCR Beta libraries from cultured CD4+ T cells were pooled using unique dual indexes and sequenced on an Illumina iSeq 100. Per the source publication's procedure: Non-productive sequences were removed, and CDR3s that did not start with C, did not end with F or W, or were shorter than 7 amino acids were discarded. Antigen-specific clonotypes were identified with the MANAFEST web application by comparing peptide-stimulated wells with reference and other culture wells. Positive clones required FDR below 0.05, an odds ratio above 5, and productive frequency above 0.1% in at least two of three replicate wells. A clonotype was classed as cross-reactive if the clonotype showed significant expansion both in SARS-CoV-2 spike wells and in at least one common cold coronavirus spike condition. Levenshtein distances (stringdist) and unrooted phylogenetic trees (ape) in R version 3.6.1 were used to assess CDR3 homology. The public reads were reanalyzed by TCRdb: fastp trimming at Q25, MiXCR alignment, in-frame beta chains only. Every distinct CDR3 protein forms one entry, paired with its most common genes and DNA. TCRdb, not the authors, supplied the V and J calls. This sample lists more than 15,000 distinct CDR3 sequences; approximately 50% were detected once. The ten largest account for approximately 15% of the sample.

The clonotype comes from a human donor who had recovered from COVID-19. This specimen consisted of CD4+ T cells from blood, cultured in vitro, obtained about 7 months after SARS-CoV-2 vaccination. The sequence links TRBV6-5 to TRBJ1-2; confidence is insufficient to name the D gene. The sequenced DNA is TGTGCCAGCAGTTACTCCCGGTGGCAACATGGCTACACCTTC. Translation gives CASSYSRWQHGYTF.